What follows is one TCR beta chain and its context. Its antigen remains unidentified. This CDR3 contains 13 residues. The germline V and J ends were trimmed by 5 bases and 2 bases, with 9 bases remaining between them. Per germline, CDR1 SGHAT and CDR2 FQNNGV. Into CD45RA+ naive and CD45RA-negative memory subsets, the CD4+ cells were split. TCRdb's copy holds only in-frame clones and misses some; the assay was immunoSEQ multiplex PCR. Here the sample spans about 2.4 million clones, roughly 93% being singletons. The data originate from a study of shared clonotypes between healthy human individuals. Study outcomes and limitations: A generally larger estimated richness was seen in naive subsets than in memory subsets.

The rearrangement links TRBV11-2 to TRBJ2-5; D possibly corresponds to TRBD1 (6 bases). The clonotype originates from a man between 18 and 35 years old in good health. Some clones in this sample may be carry-over from other donors' samples. The sequenced sample was naive CD4+ T cells from PBMCs. The subset denotes: CD45RA+ positively selected. CDR3 protein: CASSRTEQETQYF. The CDR3 nucleotides are TGTGCCAGCAGCCGGACAGAGCAAGAGACCCAGTACTTC.